The clone carrying this TCR beta chain was detected only a few times. Its antigen is undetermined. Possible read error: a much larger clone is one base away. Other DNA sequences within the sample encode an identical CDR3. This sample was included in a study of glioma-infiltrating T cells after dendritic cell vaccination. On the study more broadly: Glioblastoma patients came from Phase I and II dendritic cell vaccination trials.

CDR3 length equals 15 residues. Per the germline V gene, CDR1 is MRHNA and CDR2 is SNTAGT. V was cut by 3 bases and J by 1 base, with 10 bases left in between. Time point noted: after dendritic cell vaccination, including at tumor progression/relapse. Patients had residual fresh-frozen tumor tissue and more than two years of survival data. Notes on the study in general: The cohort had few patients with full blood and tumor sets. No direct clonality-survival link was found; a diverse polyclonal response may matter.

Clones were sequenced by immunoSEQ multiplex PCR, and TCRdb holds only the in-frame ones, with some missing. The sample includes some 90,000 clones, more than 80% of them seen just once. The starting material was blood, obtained after dendritic cell vaccination. This chain links TRBV6-4 with TRBJ1-5; D perhaps matches TRBD1 (5 bases). The receptor comes from a human donor with glioblastoma. The chain's CDR3 is CASSEPGISNQPQHF. Here the CDR3 DNA reads TGTGCCAGCAGTGAACCAGGGATAAGCAATCAGCCCCAGCATTTT.